This entry lists 17 T cell receptor beta chains sequenced from one sample in a study of T cell repertoires in cytomegalovirus infection. TCRdb reprocessed the reads via MiXCR and lists one record per CDR3 protein. The table includes about 740,000 distinct CDR3 sequences, 35% to 45% detected once. Specimen: PBMCs. Every receptor here comes from a human donor in good health (CMV status not recorded). Some clones in this sample may be carry-over from other donors' samples.

The chain combines TRBV6-6 with TRBJ2-4; 7 bases line up with TRBD1. V dropped 10 bases and J dropped 1; count of bases not matched to a gene: 10. CDR1 and CDR2 from the germline V gene are MNHNY and SVGAGI (reference sequence). CDR3 length equals 15 residues. The CDR3 DNA is TGTGCCACCCAGACAGGGAGTGACGCCAAAAACATTCAGTACTTC. Translating it yields CATQTGSDAKNIQYF.

Points on this clonotype: One end of the junction varies from germline; a read error may be responsible. This chain's CDR3 is CASSLGGSRFGETQYF. The CDR3 DNA follows: TGTGCTAGCAGCTTAGGGGGTTCTCGCTTCGGAGAGACCCAGTACTTC. The V call is TRBV7-7, the J call TRBJ2-5, with D possibly matching TRBD1 (6 bases). The CDR3 length is 16 residues. The V gene's germline CDR1 is SSHAT and CDR2 FNYEAQ (reference sequence). Combining the CDR3 with reference TRBV7-7 and TRBJ2-5 gives the whole variable domain GAGVSQSPRYKVTKRGQDVTLRCDPISSHATLYWYQQALGQGPEFLTYFNYEAQPDKSGLPSDRFSAERPEGSISTLTIQRTEQRDSAMYRCASSLGGSRFGETQYFGPGTRLLVL.

This clonotype was observed a few times. The rearrangement joins TRBV29-1 to TRBJ2-7; D possibly corresponds to TRBD1 (5 bases). The V and J ends lost 4 bases and 7 bases respectively, with 11 bases between them. Germline CDR1 and CDR2: SQVTM and ANQGSEA. The CDR3 extends over 11 amino acids. CDR3 sequence reads: CSVGSSGEQYF. The CDR3 region has the DNA TGCAGCGTTGGTTCTTCAGGGGAGCAGTACTTC.

The V call is TRBV5-8, the J call TRBJ2-5; 9 bases agree with TRBD1. Germline assignment: CDR1 SGHTS and CDR2 YDEGEE. The CDR3 length is 13 residues. V shed 7 bases and J 2 bases; nucleotides not matched to a gene: 3. CDR3 in amino acids: CASHRGRQETQYF. The CDR3 DNA sequence: TGTGCCAGCCACAGGGGGCGGCAAGAGACCCAGTACTTC.

This clonotype was counted a few times. The V and J genes are TRBV28 and TRBJ2-7, with TRBD2 identical over 8 bases. V trimming: 7 bases; J trimming: 7 bases; junction bases outside the gene matches: 12. This CDR3 region has 14 residues. Germline loops: CDR1 MDHEN, CDR2 SYDVKM. The CDR3 region has the DNA TGTGCCAGCACCGATTCGGGGGGGGTGAGGGAGCAGTACTTC. Amino acids: CASTDSGGVREQYF.

This sequence joins TRBV15 and TRBJ1-5; D gene unclear. Trimming cost V 0 bases and J 0 bases, with 12 bases left between them. Germline V gene sequence: CDR1 LNHNV, CDR2 YYDKDF (reference sequence). The CDR3 is 17 residues long. CDR3 coding DNA: TGTGCCACCAGCAGAGATTGGACGGCGTATAGCAATCAGCCCCAGCATTTT. Protein product: CATSRDWTAYSNQPQHF.

This clonotype showed up just a few times. V usage is TRBV7-2 and J usage is TRBJ1-2, with 7 bases aligning to TRBD1. This CDR3 is built from 16 residues. V lost 5 bases, J lost 6 bases, and 15 bases stayed unmatched. The germline CDR1 and CDR2 sequences are SGHTA and FQGNSA. The CDR3 loop is CASSLSDVRTGDGYTF. The CDR3 DNA reads TGTGCCAGCAGCCTATCGGATGTACGGACAGGCGATGGCTACACCTTC.

The rearrangement links TRBV5-6 to TRBJ1-2; D perhaps matches TRBD1 (5 bases). Trimming left V 3 bases short and J 4 bases short, with 10 bases between. Germline V CDR1 and CDR2: SGHDT, YYEEEE. This CDR3 has 13 residues. The CDR3 reads CASSSGGPYGYTF. Here the CDR3 DNA reads TGTGCCAGCAGCTCCGGGGGACCCTATGGCTACACCTTC.

This clonotype was counted many times. The rearrangement uses TRBV7-2 and TRBJ1-5, with D maybe TRBD1 (5 bases). Trimming cost V 5 bases and J 0 bases, with 14 bases left between them. From germline, CDR1 is SGHTA and CDR2 FQGNSA. This CDR3 is 16 amino acids long. CDR3 nucleotide sequence: TGTGCCAGCAGCCTCAGCTGGGACTTTAGCAATCAGCCCCAGCATTTT. Translating gives CASSLSWDFSNQPQHF.

The chain employs TRBV20-1 and TRBJ2-2; 11 bases fit TRBD2. Germline trimming cut 0 bases from V and 5 bases from J; bases unmatched to any gene: 5. The germline V gene has CDR1 DFQATT and CDR2 SNEGSKA (reference sequence). CDR3 length: 16 residues. The CDR3 region has the DNA TGCAGTGCTAGAGATACCCTAGCGGGAGGAACCGGGGAGCTGTTTTTT. This sequence encodes CSARDTLAGGTGELFF.

The chain couples TRBV2 to TRBJ2-1; TRBD1 might be the D (5 bases). The CDR3 contains 14 residues. V shed 2 bases and J shed 6 bases, with 11 bases lying between them. Germline V gives CDR1 SNHLY, CDR2 FYNNEI. CDR3 region: CASSEQGTGNEQFF. The CDR3 DNA reads TGTGCCAGCAGTGAACAGGGAACTGGCAATGAGCAGTTCTTC.

This clonotype was seen repeatedly, ten times or more. The chain has TRBV7-2 and TRBJ2-3, with TRBD2 identical over 12 bases. V shed 0 bases and J 1 base; nucleotides not matched to a gene: 2. Per germline, CDR1 SGHTA and CDR2 FQGNSA. The CDR3 has 17 amino acids. The CDR3 reads CASSLAASGRGTDTQYF. In DNA form, the CDR3 reads TGTGCCAGCAGCTTAGCGGCTAGCGGGAGGGGCACAGATACGCAGTATTTT.

DNA for the CDR3: TGTGCCAGCAGGTTGGGGGCGGGACGGTTGACCACCGGGGAGCTGTTTTTT. Amino acids: CASRLGAGRLTTGELFF. This rearrangement joins TRBV7-6 to TRBJ2-2, with D tentatively TRBD1 or TRBD2 (6 bases each). CDR1 and CDR2 from the germline V gene are SGHVS and FNYEAQ. The CDR3 is 17 amino acids. V was cut by 6 bases and J by 4 bases, with 21 bases left in between.

This clonotype came up a few times. CDR3 protein: CASSSQGLWVAPLHF. As DNA, the CDR3 is TGTGCCAGCAGCTCACAGGGGTTATGGGTTGCACCCCTCCACTTT. The chain uses TRBV7-9 and TRBJ1-6, with 7 bases that match TRBD1. The CDR3 runs 15 residues. Per germline, CDR1 SEHNR and CDR2 FQNEAQ (reference sequence). Trimming cost V 4 bases and J 11 bases; bases outside gene matches: 11.

The V and J genes are TRBV5-6 and TRBJ1-4, with D perhaps TRBD1 (6 bases). The germline gives CDR1 SGHDT, CDR2 YYEEEE. The V end lost 4 bases, the J end lost 6 bases, and 13 bases lay between the germline ends. CDR3 length: 14 residues. The CDR3 sequence: CASSVDRFHEKLFF. For the CDR3, the DNA is TGTGCCAGCAGCGTTGACAGGTTCCATGAAAAACTGTTTTTT. Full variable domain (missing parts from reference TRBV5-6 and TRBJ1-4): DAGVTQSPTHLIKTRGQQVTLRCSPKSGHDTVSWYQQALGQGPQFIFQYYEEEERQRGNFPDRFSGHQFPNYSSELNVNALLLGDSALYLCASSVDRFHEKLFFGSGTQLSVL.

In its sample, this clonotype was seen once. The gene calls are TRBV20-1 and TRBJ2-1; the D is unclear. Trimming removed 2 bases at V and 5 bases at J, with 13 bases between. Germline V gene lookup returns CDR1 DFQATT and CDR2 SNEGSKA (reference sequence). The CDR3 sequence is 14 residues long. The CDR3 DNA reads TGCAGTGCTAGACCAGGACCGAACCACAATGAGCAGTTCTTC. It translates to CSARPGPNHNEQFF.

For this clonotype: This clone may be a read error of a much larger clone one base away. The chain recombines TRBV12-3 or TRBV12-4 with TRBJ1-1; D unresolved. This CDR3 is 14 amino acids long. This CDR3 reads CASSLARPWAEALF. For the CDR3, the DNA is TGTGCCAGCAGTTTAGCCAGGCCCTGGGCTGAAGCTCTCTTT.